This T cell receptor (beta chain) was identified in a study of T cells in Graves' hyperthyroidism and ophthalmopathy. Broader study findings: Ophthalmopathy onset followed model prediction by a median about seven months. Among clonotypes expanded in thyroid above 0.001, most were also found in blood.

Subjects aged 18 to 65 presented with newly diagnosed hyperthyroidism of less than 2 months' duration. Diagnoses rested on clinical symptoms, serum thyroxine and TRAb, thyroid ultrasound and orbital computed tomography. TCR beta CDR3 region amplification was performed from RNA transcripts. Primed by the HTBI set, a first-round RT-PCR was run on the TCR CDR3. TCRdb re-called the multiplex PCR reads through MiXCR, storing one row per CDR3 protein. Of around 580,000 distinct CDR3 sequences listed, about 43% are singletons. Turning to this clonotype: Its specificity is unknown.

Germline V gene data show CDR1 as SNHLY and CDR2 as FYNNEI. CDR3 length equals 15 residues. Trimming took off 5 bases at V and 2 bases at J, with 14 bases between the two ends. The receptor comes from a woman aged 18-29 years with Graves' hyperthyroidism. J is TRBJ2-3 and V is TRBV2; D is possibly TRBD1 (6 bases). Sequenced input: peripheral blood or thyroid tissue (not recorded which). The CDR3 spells CASSFEGTNTDTQYF. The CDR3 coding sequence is TGTGCCAGCAGTTTCGAGGGGACAAACACAGATACGCAGTATTTT.